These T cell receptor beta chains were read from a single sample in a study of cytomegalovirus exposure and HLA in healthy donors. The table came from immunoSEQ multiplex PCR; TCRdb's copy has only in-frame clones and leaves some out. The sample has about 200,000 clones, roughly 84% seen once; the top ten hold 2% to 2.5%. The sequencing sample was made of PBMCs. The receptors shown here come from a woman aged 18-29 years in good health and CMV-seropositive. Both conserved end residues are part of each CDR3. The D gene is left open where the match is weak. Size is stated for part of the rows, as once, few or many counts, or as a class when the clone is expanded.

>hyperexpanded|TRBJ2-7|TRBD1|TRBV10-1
CASSPTGFEQYF
TGCGCCAGCAGCCCGACAGGGTTCGAGCAGTACTTC
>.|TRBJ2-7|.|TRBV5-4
CASSADSSSYEQYF
TGTGCCAGCAGCGCGGACTCAAGCTCCTACGAGCAGTACTTC
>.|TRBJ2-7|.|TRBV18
CASSQGSSYEQYF
TGTGCCAGCTCACAAGGGAGCTCCTACGAGCAGTACTTC
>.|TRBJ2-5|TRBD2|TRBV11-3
CASSPRTSGSKETQYF
TGTGCCAGCAGCCCCCGGACTAGCGGGAGCAAGGAGACCCAGTACTTC
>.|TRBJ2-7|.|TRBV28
CASSYHRAAVRRSSYEQYF
TGTGCCAGCAGTTATCACAGGGCCGCGGTGCGAAGGAGCTCCTACGAGCAGTACTTC
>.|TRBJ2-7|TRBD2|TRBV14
CASSRGGLAGYEQYF
TGTGCCAGCAGCCGAGGGGGACTAGCGGGGTACGAGCAGTACTTC
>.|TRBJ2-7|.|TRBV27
CASSLAGEQYF
TGTGCCAGCAGTTTGGCCGGGGAGCAGTACTTC
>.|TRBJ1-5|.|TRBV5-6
CASSLGSQPQHF
TGTGCCAGCAGCTTAGGGAGTCAGCCCCAGCATTTT
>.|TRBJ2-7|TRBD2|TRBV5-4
CASSRGLDHEQYF
TGTGCCAGCAGCCGGGGACTAGACCACGAGCAGTACTTC
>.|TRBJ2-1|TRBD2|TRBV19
CASSIWTREDEQFF
TGTGCCAGTAGTATATGGACTCGGGAGGATGAGCAGTTCTTC
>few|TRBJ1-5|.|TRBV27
CASSLRGNQPQHF
TGTGCCAGCAGCCTCCGGGGGAATCAGCCCCAGCATTTT
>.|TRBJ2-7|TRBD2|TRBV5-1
CASSLAGTSGSNEQYF
TGCGCCAGCAGCTTGGCCGGGACTAGCGGGAGCAACGAGCAGTACTTC
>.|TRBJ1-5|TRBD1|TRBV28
CASIRRDSLLPQHF
TGTGCCAGCATCCGAAGGGACAGCCTCTTGCCCCAGCATTTT
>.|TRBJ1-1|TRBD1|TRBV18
CASSYRGQGEAFF
TGTGCCAGCTCTTACAGGGGGCAGGGTGAAGCTTTCTTT
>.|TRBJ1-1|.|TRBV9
CASSVVSTEAFF
TGTGCCAGCAGCGTAGTGAGCACTGAAGCTTTCTTT
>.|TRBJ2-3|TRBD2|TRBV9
CASSEEREADTQYF
TGTGCCAGCAGCGAGGAGCGGGAAGCAGATACGCAGTATTTT
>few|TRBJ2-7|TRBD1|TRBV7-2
CASSLSGTGVYEQYF
TGTGCCAGCAGCCTATCCGGGACAGGGGTATACGAGCAGTACTTC
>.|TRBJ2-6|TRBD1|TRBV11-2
CASRGQGDDSGANVLTF
TGTGCCAGCAGGGGACAGGGGGACGACTCTGGGGCCAACGTCCTGACTTTC
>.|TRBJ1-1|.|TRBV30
CAGHAGRAFF
TGTGCCGGGCATGCAGGGCGAGCTTTCTTT
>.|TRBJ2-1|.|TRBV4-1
CASSQERSSSYNEQFF
TGCGCCAGCAGCCAAGAACGGAGTAGCTCCTACAATGAGCAGTTCTTC
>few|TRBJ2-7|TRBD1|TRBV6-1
CASSETPQGTSSYEQYF
TGTGCCAGCAGTGAGACCCCACAGGGGACCAGCTCCTACGAGCAGTACTTC
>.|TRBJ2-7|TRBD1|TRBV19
CASSQTGFYEQYF
TGTGCCAGTAGTCAGACAGGGTTCTACGAGCAGTACTTC
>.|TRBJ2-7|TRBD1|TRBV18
CASSPLGQGSSYEQYF
TGTGCCAGCTCACCACTCGGACAGGGATCCTCCTACGAGCAGTACTTC
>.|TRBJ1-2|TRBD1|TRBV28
CASSSLGQGLGYGYTF
TGTGCCAGCAGTTCCTTAGGACAGGGACTTGGCTATGGCTACACCTTC
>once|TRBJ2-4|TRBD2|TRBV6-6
CASSYLSGRTKNIQYF
TGTGCCAGCAGTTACTTGAGCGGGAGAACCAAAAACATTCAGTACTTC
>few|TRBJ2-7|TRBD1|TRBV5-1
CASSPGQGAYEQYF
TGCGCCAGCAGCCCGGGACAGGGCGCCTACGAGCAGTACTTC
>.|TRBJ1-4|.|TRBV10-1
CASSEAGRNEKLFF
TGCGCCAGCAGTGAGGCAGGTCGGAATGAAAAACTGTTTTTT
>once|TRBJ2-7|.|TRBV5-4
CASSPQGSIGGYEQYF
TGTGCCAGCAGCCCCCAGGGCTCGATTGGGGGGTACGAGCAGTACTTC
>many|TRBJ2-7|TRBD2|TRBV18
CASSYSGIGEQYF
TGTGCCAGCTCCTATAGCGGGATCGGCGAGCAGTACTTC
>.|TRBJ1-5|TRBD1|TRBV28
CASSFLGTGSRQPQHF
TGTGCCAGCAGTTTCTTGGGGACAGGGTCAAGACAGCCCCAGCATTTT
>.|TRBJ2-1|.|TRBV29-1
CSVEASSYNEQFF
TGCAGCGTTGAGGCCAGCTCCTACAATGAGCAGTTCTTC
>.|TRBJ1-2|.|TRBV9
CASSVVPRNYGYTF
TGTGCCAGCAGCGTAGTACCCCGGAACTATGGCTACACCTTC
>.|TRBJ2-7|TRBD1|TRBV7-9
CASSPPGQEGYEQYF
TGTGCCAGCAGCCCACCGGGACAGGAGGGCTACGAGCAGTACTTC
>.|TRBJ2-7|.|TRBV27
CASSPGAVPFYEQYF
TGTGCCAGCAGCCCTGGCGCGGTTCCATTCTACGAGCAGTACTTC
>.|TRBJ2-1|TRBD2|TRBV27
CASGISGGTDNEQFF
TGTGCCAGCGGCATTAGCGGGGGTACGGACAATGAGCAGTTCTTC
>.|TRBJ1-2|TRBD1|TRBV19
CASKNDRGTRNYGYTF
TGTGCCAGTAAAAATGACAGGGGGACAAGAAACTATGGCTACACCTTC
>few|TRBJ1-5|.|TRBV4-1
CASSQTNQPQHF
TGCGCCAGCAGCCAAACAAATCAGCCCCAGCATTTT
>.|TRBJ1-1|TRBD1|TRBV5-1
CASSWDRGTEAFF
TGCGCCAGCAGCTGGGACAGGGGCACTGAAGCTTTCTTT
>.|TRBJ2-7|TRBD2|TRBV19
CATRAGTSYEQYF
TGTGCCACCCGCGCGGGGACTAGCTACGAGCAGTACTTC
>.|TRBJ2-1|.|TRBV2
CASSGLAGYNEQFF
TGTGCCAGCAGTGGACTCGCGGGGTACAATGAGCAGTTCTTC
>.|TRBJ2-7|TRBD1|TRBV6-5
CASTPSRTGAEQYF
TGTGCCAGCACCCCAAGTCGGACAGGGGCCGAGCAGTACTTC
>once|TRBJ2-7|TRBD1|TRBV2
CASSRGTGIREQYF
TGTGCCAGCAGCAGGGGGACAGGTATAAGGGAGCAGTACTTC
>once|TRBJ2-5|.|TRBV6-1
CASSGTGLYQETQYF
TGTGCCAGCAGTGGCACAGGGCTGTACCAAGAGACCCAGTACTTC
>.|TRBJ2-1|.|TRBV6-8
CASKGAANEQFF
TGTGCCAGCAAAGGGGCCGCCAATGAGCAGTTCTTC
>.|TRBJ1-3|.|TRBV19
CASSLYSGNTIYF
TGTGCCAGTAGTTTGTATTCTGGAAACACCATATATTTT
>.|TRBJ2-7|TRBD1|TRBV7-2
CASRGGQGAKHEQYF
TGTGCCAGCAGGGGGGGACAGGGGGCTAAGCACGAGCAGTACTTC
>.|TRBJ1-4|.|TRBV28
CASSRTANEKLFF
TGTGCCAGCAGTCGAACGGCTAATGAAAAACTGTTTTTT
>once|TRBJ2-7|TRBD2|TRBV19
CASKGSSGSYEQYF
TGTGCCAGTAAAGGGTCTAGCGGGAGCTACGAGCAGTACTTC
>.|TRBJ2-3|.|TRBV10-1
CASSPGDTQYF
TGCGCCAGCAGTCCCGGAGATACGCAGTATTTT
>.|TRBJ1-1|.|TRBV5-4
CASQEVGTEAFF
TGTGCCAGCCAGGAGGTAGGGACTGAAGCTTTCTTT
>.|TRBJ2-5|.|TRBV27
CASSLGLGGGETQYF
TGTGCCAGCAGTTTAGGATTGGGAGGCGGAGAGACCCAGTACTTC
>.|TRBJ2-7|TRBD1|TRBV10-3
CAISETDRGRLEQYF
TGTGCCATCAGTGAGACGGACAGGGGGCGTCTCGAGCAGTACTTC
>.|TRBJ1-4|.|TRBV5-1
CASSPSSGGEVYEKLFF
TGCGCCAGCAGCCCATCCTCGGGGGGGGAAGTTTATGAAAAACTGTTTTTT